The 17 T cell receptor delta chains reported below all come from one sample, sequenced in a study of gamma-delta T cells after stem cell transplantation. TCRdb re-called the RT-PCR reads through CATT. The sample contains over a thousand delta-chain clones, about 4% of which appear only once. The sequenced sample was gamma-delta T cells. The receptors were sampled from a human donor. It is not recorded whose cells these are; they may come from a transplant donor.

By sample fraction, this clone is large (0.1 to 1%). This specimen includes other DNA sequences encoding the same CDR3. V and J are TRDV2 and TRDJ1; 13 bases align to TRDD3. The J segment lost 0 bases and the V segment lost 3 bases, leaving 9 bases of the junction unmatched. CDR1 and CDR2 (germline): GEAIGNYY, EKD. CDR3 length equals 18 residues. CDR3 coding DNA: TGTGCCTGTGACCCTGTACTGGGGGATACGCGAAACACCGATAAACTCATCTTT. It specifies CACDPVLGDTRNTDKLIF.

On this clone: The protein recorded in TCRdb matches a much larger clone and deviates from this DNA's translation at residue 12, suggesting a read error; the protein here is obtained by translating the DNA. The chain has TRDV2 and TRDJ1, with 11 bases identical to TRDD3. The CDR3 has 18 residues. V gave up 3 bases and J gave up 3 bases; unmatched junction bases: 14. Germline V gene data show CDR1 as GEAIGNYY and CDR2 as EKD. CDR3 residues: CACDAILGDKTVSDKLIF. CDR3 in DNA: TGTGCCTGTGACGCGATACTGGGGGATAAGACAGTGTCCGATAAACTCATCTTT.

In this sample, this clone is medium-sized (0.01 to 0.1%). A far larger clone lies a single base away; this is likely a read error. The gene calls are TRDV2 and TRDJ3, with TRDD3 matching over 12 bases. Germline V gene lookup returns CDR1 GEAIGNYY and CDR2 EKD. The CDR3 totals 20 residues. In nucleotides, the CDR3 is TGTGCCTGTGACACCGCAGACCTGGGGGATACGCATAAAGACACCCGACAGGTGTTTTTC. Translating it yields CACDTADLGDTHKDTRQVFF.

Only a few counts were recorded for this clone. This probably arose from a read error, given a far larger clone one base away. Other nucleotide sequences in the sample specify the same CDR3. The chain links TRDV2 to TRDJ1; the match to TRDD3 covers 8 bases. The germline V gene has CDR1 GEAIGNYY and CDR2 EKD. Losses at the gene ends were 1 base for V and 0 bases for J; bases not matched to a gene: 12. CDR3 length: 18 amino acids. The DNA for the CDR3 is TGTGCCTGTGACACGCTGGTTACTGGGGGCCAGTACACCGATAAACTCATCTTT. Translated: CACDTLVTGGQYTDKLIF.

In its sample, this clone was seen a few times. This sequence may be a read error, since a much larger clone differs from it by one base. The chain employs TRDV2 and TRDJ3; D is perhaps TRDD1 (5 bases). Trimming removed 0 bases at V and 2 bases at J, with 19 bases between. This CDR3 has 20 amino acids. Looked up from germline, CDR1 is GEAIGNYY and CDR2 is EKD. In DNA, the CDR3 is TGTGCCTGTGACACCGTTCCGCAGGGAAATCTTACCTGGGACACCCGACAGATGTTTTTC. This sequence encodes CACDTVPQGNLTWDTRQMFF.

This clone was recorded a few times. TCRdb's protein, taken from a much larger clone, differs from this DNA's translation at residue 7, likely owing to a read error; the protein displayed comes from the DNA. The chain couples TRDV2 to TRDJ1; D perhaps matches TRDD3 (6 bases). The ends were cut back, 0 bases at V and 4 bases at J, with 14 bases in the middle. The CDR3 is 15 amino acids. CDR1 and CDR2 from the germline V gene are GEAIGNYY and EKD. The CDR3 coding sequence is TGTGCCTGTGACACCGTGGGGGGGTTTGGCGATAAACTCATCTTT. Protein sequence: CACDTVGGFGDKLIF.

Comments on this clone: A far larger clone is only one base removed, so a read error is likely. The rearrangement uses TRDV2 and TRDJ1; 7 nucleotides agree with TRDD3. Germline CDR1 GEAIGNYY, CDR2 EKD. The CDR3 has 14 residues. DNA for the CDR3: TGTGCCTCTGACAAACTGGGGAACACCGATAAACTCATCTTT. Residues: CASDKLGNTDKLIF.

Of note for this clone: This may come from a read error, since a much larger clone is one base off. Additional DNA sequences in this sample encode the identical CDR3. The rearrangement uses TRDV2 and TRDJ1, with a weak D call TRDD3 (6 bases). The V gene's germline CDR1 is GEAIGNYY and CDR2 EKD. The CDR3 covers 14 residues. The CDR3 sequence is CACDTLTGPDKLIF. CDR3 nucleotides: TGTGCCTGCGACACCTTAACTGGGCCCGATAAACTCATCTTT.

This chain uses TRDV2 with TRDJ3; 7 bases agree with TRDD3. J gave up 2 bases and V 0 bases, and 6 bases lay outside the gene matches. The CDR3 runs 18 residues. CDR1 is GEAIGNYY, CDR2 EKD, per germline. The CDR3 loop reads CACDTGGSDTWDTRQMFF. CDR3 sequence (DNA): TGTGCCTGTGACACCGGGGGATCCGACACCTGGGACACCCGACAGATGTTTTTC.

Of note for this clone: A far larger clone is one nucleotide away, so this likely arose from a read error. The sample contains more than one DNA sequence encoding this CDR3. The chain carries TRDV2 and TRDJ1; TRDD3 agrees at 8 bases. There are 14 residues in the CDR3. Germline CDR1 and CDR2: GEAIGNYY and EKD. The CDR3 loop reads CASDKLGDTDKLIF. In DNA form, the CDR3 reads TGTGCTTCTGACAAACTGGGGGACACCGATAAACTCATCTTT.

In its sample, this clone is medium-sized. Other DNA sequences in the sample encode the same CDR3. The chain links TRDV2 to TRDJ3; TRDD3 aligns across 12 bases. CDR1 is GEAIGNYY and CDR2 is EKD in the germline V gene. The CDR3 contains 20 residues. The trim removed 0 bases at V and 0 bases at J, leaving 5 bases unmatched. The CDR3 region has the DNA TGTGCCTGTGACACCGTTCTGGGGGATACGAGCTCCTGGGACACCCGACAGATGTTTTTC. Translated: CACDTVLGDTSSWDTRQMFF.

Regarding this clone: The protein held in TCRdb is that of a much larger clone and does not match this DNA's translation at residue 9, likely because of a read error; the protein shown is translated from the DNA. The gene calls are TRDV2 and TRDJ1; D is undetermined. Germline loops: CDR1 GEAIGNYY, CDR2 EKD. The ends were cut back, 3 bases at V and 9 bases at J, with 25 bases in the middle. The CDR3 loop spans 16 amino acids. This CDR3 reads CACDSINRGTLQELIF. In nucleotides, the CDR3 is TGTGCCTGTGACTCGATAAACCGAGGGACTCTACAGGAACTCATCTTT.

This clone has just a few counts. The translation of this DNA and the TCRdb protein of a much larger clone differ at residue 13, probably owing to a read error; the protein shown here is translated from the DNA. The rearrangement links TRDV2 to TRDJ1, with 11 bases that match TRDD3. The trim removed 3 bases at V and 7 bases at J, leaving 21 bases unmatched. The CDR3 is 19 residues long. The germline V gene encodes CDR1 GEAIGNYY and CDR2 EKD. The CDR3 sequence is CACDPMPGLGDTEGSKLIF. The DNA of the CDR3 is TGTGCCTGTGACCCCATGCCCGGTCTGGGGGATACCGAAGGGTCTAAACTCATCTTT.

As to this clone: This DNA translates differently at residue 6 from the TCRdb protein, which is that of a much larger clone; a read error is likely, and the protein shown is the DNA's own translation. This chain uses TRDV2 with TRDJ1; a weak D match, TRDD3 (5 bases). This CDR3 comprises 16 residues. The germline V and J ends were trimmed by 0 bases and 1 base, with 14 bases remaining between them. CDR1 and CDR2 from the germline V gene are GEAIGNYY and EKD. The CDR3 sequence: CACDTDFGGFTDKLIF. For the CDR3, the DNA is TGTGCCTGTGACACCGATTTCGGGGGGTTCACCGATAAACTCATCTTT.

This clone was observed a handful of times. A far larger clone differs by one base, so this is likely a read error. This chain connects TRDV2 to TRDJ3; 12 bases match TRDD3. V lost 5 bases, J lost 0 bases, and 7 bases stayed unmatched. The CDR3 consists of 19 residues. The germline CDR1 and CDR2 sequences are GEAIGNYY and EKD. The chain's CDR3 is CACGTGGYRSSWDTRQMFF. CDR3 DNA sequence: TGTGCCTGTGGCACTGGGGGATACCGAAGCTCCTGGGACACCCGACAGATGTTTTTC.

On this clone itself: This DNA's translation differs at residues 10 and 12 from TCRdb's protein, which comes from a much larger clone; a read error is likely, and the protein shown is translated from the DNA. Written as DNA, the CDR3 is TGTGCCTGTGACACCCTCCCCGTTGAGATTGGGTTGAAACGCCACACCGATAAACTCATCTTT. It is translated as CACDTLPVEIGLKRHTDKLIF. The V gene is TRDV2, the J gene TRDJ1; D is unclear. Germline loops: CDR1 GEAIGNYY, CDR2 EKD. CDR3 length: 21 amino acids. The V and J ends lost 0 bases and 0 bases respectively, with 28 bases between them.

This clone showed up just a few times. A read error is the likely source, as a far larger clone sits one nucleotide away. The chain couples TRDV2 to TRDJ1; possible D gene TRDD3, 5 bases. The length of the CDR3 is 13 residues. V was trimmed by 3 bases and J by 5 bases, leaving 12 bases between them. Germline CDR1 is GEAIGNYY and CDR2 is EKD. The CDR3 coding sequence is TGTGCCTGTGACCCATTGGTGGGGGATAAACTCATCTTT. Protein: CACDPLVGDKLIF.